A selection of T cell receptor beta chains follows, all from one sample in a study of T-cell reconstitution after alpha-beta-depleted transplantation in children. One entry per CDR3 protein results from TCRdb running MiXCR on the PCR reads. The table records under 850,000 distinct CDR3 sequences, under 15% of them present only once. Material: PBMCs, obtained before TCRalphabeta/CD19-depleted stem cell transplant. Source of these receptors: a girl between 2 and 10 years old with congenital amegakaryocytic thrombocytopenia, due to receive a stem cell transplant. Each CDR3 is given with its conserved first and last residue. A D gene is named only where the DNA matches it firmly. Some rows have no size entry. The others give once, few or many, or a class for an expanded clone.

D	V	J	size	CDR3	DNA
.	TRBV29-1	TRBJ1-2	many	CSATALWHYGYTF	TGCAGCGCCACGGCCCTGTGGCACTATGGCTACACCTTC
.	TRBV20-1	TRBJ2-5	.	CSARDGTEGGETQYF	TGCAGTGCTAGAGACGGGACAGAGGGAGGAGAGACCCAGTACTTC
.	TRBV10-3	TRBJ2-1	.	CAIGGLISSYNEQFF	TGTGCCATCGGAGGACTAATTTCTTCCTACAATGAGCAGTTCTTC
.	TRBV9	TRBJ1-2	many	CASSVPGGTNDGYTF	TGTGCCAGCAGCGTCCCAGGAGGGACTAACGATGGCTACACCTTC
.	TRBV7-2	TRBJ1-1	many	CASQGMNTEAFF	TGTGCCAGCCAAGGGATGAACACTGAAGCTTTCTTT
TRBD2	TRBV9	TRBJ2-1	.	CASSYSGTSGRDEQFF	TGTGCCAGCAGCTATTCCGGGACTAGCGGGAGGGATGAGCAGTTCTTC
.	TRBV10-3	TRBJ2-1	many	CATAGTGSYNEQFF	TGTGCCACCGCCGGGACCGGCTCCTACAATGAGCAGTTCTTC
.	TRBV7-2	TRBJ2-1	many	CASSPSRLDEQFF	TGTGCCAGCAGCCCCTCGAGGTTGGATGAGCAGTTCTTC
.	TRBV5-1	TRBJ2-3	many	CASSLFQSSTDTQYF	TGCGCCAGCAGCTTGTTTCAGAGTAGCACAGATACGCAGTATTTT
.	TRBV30	TRBJ2-7	.	CAWSVTSGPYEQYF	TGTGCCTGGAGTGTAACGAGCGGACCTTACGAGCAGTACTTC
TRBD2	TRBV5-1	TRBJ2-1	many	CASSFRTSARSSYNEQFF	TGCGCCAGCAGTTTTCGGACTAGCGCTCGAAGCTCCTACAATGAGCAGTTCTTC
.	TRBV29-1	TRBJ1-6	many	CSVDQDRINSPLHF	TGCAGCGTCGACCAGGACAGAATTAATTCACCCCTCCACTTT
TRBD1	TRBV12-3/TRBV12-4	TRBJ1-5	few	CASTDRGPFQPQHF	TGTGCCAGCACGGACAGGGGGCCGTTTCAGCCCCAGCATTTT
.	TRBV6-1	TRBJ2-2	many	CASSQAGWAGELFF	TGTGCCAGCAGTCAAGCGGGTTGGGCCGGGGAGCTGTTTTTT
TRBD1	TRBV12-3/TRBV12-4	TRBJ1-4	many	CASSISGQGIMMELFF	TGTGCCAGCAGTATCTCGGGACAGGGGATAATGATGGAACTGTTTTTT
.	TRBV7-2	TRBJ2-2	few	CASSPAPRELFF	TGTGCCAGCAGCCCGGCGCCCCGGGAGCTGTTTTTT
.	TRBV7-2	TRBJ1-5	.	CASSLAETHQPQHF	TGTGCCAGCAGCTTAGCCGAAACCCATCAGCCCCAGCATTTT
.	TRBV5-1	TRBJ1-6	.	CASSVDSNSPLHF	TGCGCCAGCAGCGTGGACAGCAATTCACCCCTCCACTTT
.	TRBV20-1	TRBJ2-3	many	CSAHRVTDTQYF	TGCAGTGCTCACCGAGTGACAGATACGCAGTATTTT
.	TRBV7-9	TRBJ1-1	.	CASSLFGKEAFF	TGTGCCAGCAGCTTATTCGGTAAGGAAGCTTTCTTT
TRBD2	TRBV29-1	TRBJ2-1	many	CSVTGLAGGQHNEQFF	TGCAGCGTCACTGGACTAGCGGGAGGGCAACACAATGAGCAGTTCTTC
TRBD2	TRBV30	TRBJ2-7	.	CAWSSGTSDYEQYF	TGTGCCTGGAGTTCTGGGACTAGCGATTACGAGCAGTACTTC
TRBD1	TRBV24-1	TRBJ2-2	many	CATSDRDRGESGELFF	TGTGCCACCAGTGATAGGGACAGGGGGGAGTCCGGGGAGCTGTTTTTT
.	TRBV10-3	TRBJ2-3	many	CAIHASGVGTDTQYF	TGTGCCATCCACGCCTCGGGTGTGGGGACAGATACGCAGTATTTT
.	TRBV7-6	TRBJ2-1	few	CASQSRLGGVEQFF	TGTGCCAGTCAATCCCGACTAGGAGGGGTCGAGCAGTTCTTC
TRBD2	TRBV12-3/TRBV12-4	TRBJ2-3	many	CASTLAGGTDTQYF	TGTGCCAGCACTCTAGCGGGAGGCACAGATACGCAGTATTTT
.	TRBV12-3/TRBV12-4	TRBJ2-2	.	CASSEGRRLSGELFF	TGTGCCAGCAGCGAGGGACGGCGGCTCTCCGGGGAGCTGTTTTTT
.	TRBV20-1	TRBJ2-7	.	CSARVRQPYEQYF	TGCAGTGCTAGAGTGCGGCAGCCCTACGAGCAGTACTTC
.	TRBV29-1	TRBJ2-1	many	CSAGRVNEQFF	TGCAGCGCGGGACGGGTCAATGAGCAGTTCTTC
.	TRBV20-1	TRBJ2-3	many	CSAKPAADTQYF	TGCAGTGCTAAGCCGGCCGCAGATACGCAGTATTTT
.	TRBV7-8	TRBJ2-3	.	CASSTRQDYTDTQYF	TGTGCCAGCAGCACCAGACAGGACTACACAGATACGCAGTATTTT